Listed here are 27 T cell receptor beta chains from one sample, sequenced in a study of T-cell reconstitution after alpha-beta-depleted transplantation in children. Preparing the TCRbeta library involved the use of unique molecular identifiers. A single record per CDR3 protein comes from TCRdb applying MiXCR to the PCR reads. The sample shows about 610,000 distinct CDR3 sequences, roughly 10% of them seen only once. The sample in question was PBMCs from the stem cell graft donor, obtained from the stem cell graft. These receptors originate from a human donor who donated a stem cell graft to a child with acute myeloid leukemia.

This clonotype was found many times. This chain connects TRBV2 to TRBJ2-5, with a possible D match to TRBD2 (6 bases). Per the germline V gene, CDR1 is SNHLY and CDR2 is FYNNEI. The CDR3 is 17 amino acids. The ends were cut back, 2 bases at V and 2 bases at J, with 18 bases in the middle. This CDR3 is CASSEPPRGGWQETQYF. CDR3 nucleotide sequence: TGTGCCAGCAGTGAACCACCCCGTGGAGGGTGGCAAGAGACCCAGTACTTC.

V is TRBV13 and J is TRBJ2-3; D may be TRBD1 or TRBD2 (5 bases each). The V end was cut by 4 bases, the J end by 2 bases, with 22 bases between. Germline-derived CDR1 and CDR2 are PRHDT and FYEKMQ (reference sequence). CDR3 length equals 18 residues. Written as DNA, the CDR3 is TGTGCCAGCAGCTCCCTGGACTGGGGCGACTCTAACACAGATACGCAGTATTTT. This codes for CASSSLDWGDSNTDTQYF.

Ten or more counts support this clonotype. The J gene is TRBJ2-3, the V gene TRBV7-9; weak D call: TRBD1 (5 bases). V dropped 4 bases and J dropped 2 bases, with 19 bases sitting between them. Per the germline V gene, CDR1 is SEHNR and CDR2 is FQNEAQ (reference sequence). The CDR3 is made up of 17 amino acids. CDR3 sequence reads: CASSSMTLGVHTDTQYF. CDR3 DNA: TGTGCCAGCAGCTCTATGACCTTAGGGGTACACACAGATACGCAGTATTTT.

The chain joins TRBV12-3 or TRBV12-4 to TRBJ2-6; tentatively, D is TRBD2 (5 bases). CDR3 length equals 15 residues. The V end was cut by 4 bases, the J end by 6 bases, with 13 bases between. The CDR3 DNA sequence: TGTGCCAGCAGTTGGGAGTCCGTCGTGGCCAACGTCCTGACTTTC. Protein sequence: CASSWESVVANVLTF.

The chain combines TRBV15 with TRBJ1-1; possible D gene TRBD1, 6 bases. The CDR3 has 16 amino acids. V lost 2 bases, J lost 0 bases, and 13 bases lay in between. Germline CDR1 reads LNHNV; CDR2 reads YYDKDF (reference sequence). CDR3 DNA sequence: TGTGCCACCAGCAGAAACAGGGTCGGCATGAACACTGAAGCTTTCTTT. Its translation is CATSRNRVGMNTEAFF. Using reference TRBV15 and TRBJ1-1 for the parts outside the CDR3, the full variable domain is DAMVIQNPRYQVTQFGKPVTLSCSQTLNHNVMYWYQQKSSQAPKLLFHYYDKDFNNEADTPDNFQSRRPNTSFCFLDIRSPGLGDTAMYLCATSRNRVGMNTEAFFGQGTRLTVV.

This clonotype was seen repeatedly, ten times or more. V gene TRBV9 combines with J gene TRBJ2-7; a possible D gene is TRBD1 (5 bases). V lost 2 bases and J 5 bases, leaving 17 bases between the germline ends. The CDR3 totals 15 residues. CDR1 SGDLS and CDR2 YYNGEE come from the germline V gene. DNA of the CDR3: TGTGCCAGCAGCGTCAACCCCACAGGTTATAACGAGCAGTACTTC. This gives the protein CASSVNPTGYNEQYF.

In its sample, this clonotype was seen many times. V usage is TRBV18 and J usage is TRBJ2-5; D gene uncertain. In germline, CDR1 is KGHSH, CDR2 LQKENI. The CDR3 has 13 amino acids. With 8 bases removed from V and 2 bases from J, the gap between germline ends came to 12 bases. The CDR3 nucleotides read TGTGCCAGCAGCCCCCCCTCTCAAGAGACCCAGTACTTC. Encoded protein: CASSPPSQETQYF. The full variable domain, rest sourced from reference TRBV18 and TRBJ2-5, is NAGVMQNPRHLVRRRGQEARLRCSPMKGHSHVYWYRQLPEEGLKFMVYLQKENIIDESGMPKERFSAEFPKEGPSILRIQQVVRGDSAAYFCASSPPSQETQYFGPGTRLLVL.

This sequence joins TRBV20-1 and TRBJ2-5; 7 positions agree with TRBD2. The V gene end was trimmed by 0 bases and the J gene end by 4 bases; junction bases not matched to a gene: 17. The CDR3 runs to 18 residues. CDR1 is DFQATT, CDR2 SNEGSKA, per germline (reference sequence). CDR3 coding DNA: TGCAGTGCTAGAGATCGCAAGTCGACGGGACTAACGGTAGAGACCCAGTACTTC. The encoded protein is CSARDRKSTGLTVETQYF.

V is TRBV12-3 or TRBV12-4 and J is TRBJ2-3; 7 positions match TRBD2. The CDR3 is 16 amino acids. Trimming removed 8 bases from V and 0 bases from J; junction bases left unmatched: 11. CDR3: CASGGGFSGSTDTQYF. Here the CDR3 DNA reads TGTGCCAGCGGGGGGGGGTTTAGTGGAAGCACAGATACGCAGTATTTT.

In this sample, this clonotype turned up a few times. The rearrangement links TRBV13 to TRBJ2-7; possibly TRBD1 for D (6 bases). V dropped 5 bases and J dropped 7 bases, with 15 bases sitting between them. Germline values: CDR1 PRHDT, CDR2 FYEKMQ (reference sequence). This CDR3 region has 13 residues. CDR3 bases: TGTGCCAGCAGCGCCAGGGGTTTGGGGGAGCAGTACTTC. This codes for CASSARGLGEQYF.

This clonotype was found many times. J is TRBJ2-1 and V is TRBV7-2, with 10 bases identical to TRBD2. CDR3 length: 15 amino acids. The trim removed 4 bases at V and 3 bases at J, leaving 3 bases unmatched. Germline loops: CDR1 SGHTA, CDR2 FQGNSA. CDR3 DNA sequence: TGTGCCAGCAGCTGGACTAGCGGTCTCTACAATGAGCAGTTCTTC. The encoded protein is CASSWTSGLYNEQFF.

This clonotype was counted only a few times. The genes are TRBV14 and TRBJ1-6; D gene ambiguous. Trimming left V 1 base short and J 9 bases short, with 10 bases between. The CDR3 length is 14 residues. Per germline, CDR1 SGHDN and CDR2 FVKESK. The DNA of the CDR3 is TGTGCCAGCAGCCAAGGGACGTCGATTTCACCCCTCCACTTT. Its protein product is CASSQGTSISPLHF.

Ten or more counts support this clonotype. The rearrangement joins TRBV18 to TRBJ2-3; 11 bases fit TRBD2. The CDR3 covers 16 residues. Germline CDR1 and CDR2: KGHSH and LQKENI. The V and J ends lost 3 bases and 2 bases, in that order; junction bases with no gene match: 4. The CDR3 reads CASSPTSGTLTDTQYF. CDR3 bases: TGTGCCAGCTCACCGACTAGCGGGACCCTCACAGATACGCAGTATTTT.

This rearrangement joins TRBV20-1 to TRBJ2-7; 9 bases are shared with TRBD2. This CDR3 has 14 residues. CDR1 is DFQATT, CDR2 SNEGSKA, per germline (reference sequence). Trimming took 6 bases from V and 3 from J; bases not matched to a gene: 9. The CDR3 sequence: CSARGREGNYEQYF. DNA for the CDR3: TGCAGTGCAAGGGGGCGGGAGGGGAACTACGAGCAGTACTTC.

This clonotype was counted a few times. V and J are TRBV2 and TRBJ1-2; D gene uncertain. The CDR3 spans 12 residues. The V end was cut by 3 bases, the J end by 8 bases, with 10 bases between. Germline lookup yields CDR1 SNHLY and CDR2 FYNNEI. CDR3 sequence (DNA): TGTGCCAGCAGTGATGGTTGGGTGGGCTACACCTTC. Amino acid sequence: CASSDGWVGYTF. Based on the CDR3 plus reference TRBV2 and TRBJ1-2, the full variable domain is EPEVTQTPSHQVTQMGQEVILRCVPISNHLYFYWYRQILGQKVEFLVSFYNNEISEKSEIFDDQFSVERPDGSNFTLKIRSTKLEDSAMYFCASSDGWVGYTFGSGTRLTVV.

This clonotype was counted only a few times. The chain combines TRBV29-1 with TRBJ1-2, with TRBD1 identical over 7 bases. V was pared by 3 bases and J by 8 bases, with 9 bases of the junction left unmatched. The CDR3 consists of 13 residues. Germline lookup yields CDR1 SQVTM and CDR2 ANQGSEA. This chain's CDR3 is CSVDSDRDRGYTF. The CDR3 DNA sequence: TGCAGCGTTGATTCCGACAGGGATCGGGGCTACACCTTC.

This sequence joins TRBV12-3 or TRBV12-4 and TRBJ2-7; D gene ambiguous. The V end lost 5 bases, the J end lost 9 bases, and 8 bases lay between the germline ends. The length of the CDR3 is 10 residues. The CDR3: CASSTTGQYF. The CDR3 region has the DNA TGTGCCAGCAGTACCACCGGGCAGTACTTC.

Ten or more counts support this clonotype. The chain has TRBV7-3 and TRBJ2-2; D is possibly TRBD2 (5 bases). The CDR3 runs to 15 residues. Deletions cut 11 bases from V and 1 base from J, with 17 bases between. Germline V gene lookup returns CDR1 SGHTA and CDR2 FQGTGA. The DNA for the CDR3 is TGTGCCTCCGCGAGGGCGGGTTTGAACACCGGGGAGCTGTTTTTT. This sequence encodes CASARAGLNTGELFF.

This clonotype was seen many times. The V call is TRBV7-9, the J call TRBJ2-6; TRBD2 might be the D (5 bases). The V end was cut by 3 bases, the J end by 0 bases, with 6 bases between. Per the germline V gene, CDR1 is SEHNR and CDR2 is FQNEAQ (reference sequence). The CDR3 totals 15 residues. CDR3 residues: CASSFTSSGANVLTF. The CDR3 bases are TGTGCCAGCAGCTTCACTAGCTCTGGGGCCAACGTCCTGACTTTC. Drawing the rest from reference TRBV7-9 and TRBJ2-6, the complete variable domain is DTGVSQNPRHKITKRGQNVTFRCDPISEHNRLYWYRQTLGQGPEFLTYFQNEAQLEKSRLLSDRFSAERPKGSFSTLEIQRTEQGDSAMYLCASSFTSSGANVLTFGAGSRLTVL.

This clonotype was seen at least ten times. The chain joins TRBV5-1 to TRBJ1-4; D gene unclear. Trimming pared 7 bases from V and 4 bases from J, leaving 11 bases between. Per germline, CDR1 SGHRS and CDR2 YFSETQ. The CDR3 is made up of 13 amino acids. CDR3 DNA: TGCGCCAGCCGTATGGCCCTTAATGAAAAACTGTTTTTT. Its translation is CASRMALNEKLFF.

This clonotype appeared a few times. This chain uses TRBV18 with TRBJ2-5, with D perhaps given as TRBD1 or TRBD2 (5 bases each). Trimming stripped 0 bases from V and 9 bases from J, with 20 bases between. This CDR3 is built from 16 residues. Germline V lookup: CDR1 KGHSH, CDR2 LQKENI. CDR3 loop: CASSPPWVSGRTSQYF. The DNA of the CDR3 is TGTGCCAGCTCACCACCGTGGGTTTCGGGACGGACCTCCCAGTACTTC.

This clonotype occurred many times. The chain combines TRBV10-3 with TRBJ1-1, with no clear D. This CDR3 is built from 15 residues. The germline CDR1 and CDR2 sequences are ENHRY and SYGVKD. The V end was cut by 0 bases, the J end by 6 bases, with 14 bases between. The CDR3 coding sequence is TGTGCCATCAGTGAGTCGACAACGTTGGGCCCTGAAGCTTTCTTT. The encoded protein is CAISESTTLGPEAFF.

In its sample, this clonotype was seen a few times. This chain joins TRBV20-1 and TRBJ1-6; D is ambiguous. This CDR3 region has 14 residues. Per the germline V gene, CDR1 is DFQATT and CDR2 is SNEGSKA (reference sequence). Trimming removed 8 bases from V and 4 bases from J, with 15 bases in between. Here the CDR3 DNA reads TGCAGTACAAAACGGGCAGGTTATAATTCACCCCTCCACTTT. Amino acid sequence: CSTKRAGYNSPLHF.

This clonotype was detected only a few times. CDR3 DNA sequence: TGTGCCAGCAGCCCAGCTGTGCGGCTTGAGCAGTTCTTC. This sequence encodes CASSPAVRLEQFF. The chain links TRBV11-1 to TRBJ2-1; D unclear. V was pared by 5 bases and J by 9 bases, with 14 bases between. The CDR3 is 13 amino acids. CDR1 is SGHAT, CDR2 FQDESV, per germline (reference sequence).

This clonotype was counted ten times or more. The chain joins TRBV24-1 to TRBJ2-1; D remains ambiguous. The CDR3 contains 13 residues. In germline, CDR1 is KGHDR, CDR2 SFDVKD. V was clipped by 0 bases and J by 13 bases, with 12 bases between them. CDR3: CATSDLRLVGQFF. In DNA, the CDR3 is TGTGCCACCAGTGATTTGCGCCTGGTCGGACAGTTCTTC.

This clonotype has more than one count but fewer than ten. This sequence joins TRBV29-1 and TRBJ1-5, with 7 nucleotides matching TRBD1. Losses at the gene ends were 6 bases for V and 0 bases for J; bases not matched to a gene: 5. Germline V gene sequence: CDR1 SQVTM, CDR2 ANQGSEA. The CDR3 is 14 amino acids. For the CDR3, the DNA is TGCAGCGTAGGGGACAGCCTTAGCAATCAGCCCCAGCATTTT. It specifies CSVGDSLSNQPQHF. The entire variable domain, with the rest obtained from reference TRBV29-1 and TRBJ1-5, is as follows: SAVISQKPSRDICQRGTSLTIQCQVDSQVTMMFWYRQQPGQSLTLIATANQGSEATYESGFVIDKFPISRPNLTFSTLTVSNMSPEDSSIYLCSVGDSLSNQPQHFGDGTRLSIL.

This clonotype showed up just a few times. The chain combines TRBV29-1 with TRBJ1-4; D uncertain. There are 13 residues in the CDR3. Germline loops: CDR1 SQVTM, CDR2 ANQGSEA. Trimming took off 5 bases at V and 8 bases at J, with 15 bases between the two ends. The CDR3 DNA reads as TGCAGCGTTCGCACACCCCGCGGGGAAAAACTGTTTTTT. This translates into CSVRTPRGEKLFF.